This TCR beta chain was sequenced for a study of T-cell memory formation after mild COVID-19 (dated by TCRdb to the early 2020s). Some background on the complete study: Most TCR sequence clusters were specific to one of the two donors. T-cell clones expanding and contracting after mild COVID-19 in two donors were tracked by longitudinal TCRalpha and TCRbeta repertoire sequencing. The cohort was made up of two young adult volunteers, one female and one male, who were previously healthy. The paper's findings and limits, for the study overall: Some responding clones were detected in pre-infection memory, which suggested that pre-existing cross-reactive memory T cells had joined the SARS-CoV-2 response. The study covered only a couple of mild cases, and larger cohorts including severe cases with pre-infection samples were considered necessary. SARS-CoV-2 specificity of the second-wave clones peaking on day 37 was not confirmed. Contracting CD4+ clones were found mainly in CM and EM memory subsets, while CD8+ clones were enriched in EMRA. From day 15 to 85, contracting clones showed balanced CD4/CD8 phenotypes, whereas a second wave of clones that expanded from day 15 to 37 leaned towards CD4+.

Ficoll-Paque density gradient centrifugation was the method used to isolate PBMCs. The germline V gene (reference sequence) specifies LNHDA as CDR1 and SQIVND as CDR2. Including the terminal cysteine and phenylalanine, the CDR3 comprises 14 residues. The only DNA kept is the CDR3, 42 bases in frame from the first base. Trimming leaves V shorter by 5 bases and J shorter by 4 bases, with the junction holding 5 bases beyond the gene matches. This clonotype was counted between two and nine times. Its antigen remains unidentified. Base qualities were left out, and no much larger clone turns up one base away. The sequencer was an Illumina NovaSeq 6000. cDNA libraries for TCRalpha and TCRbeta were prepared by 5'RACE using constant-segment primers, with sample barcodes and unique molecular identifiers added. RNA was extracted from every sample with Trizol reagent. The libraries were amplified in two PCR steps, and the second step added a second sample barcode and Illumina TruSeq adapters. Sequencing of libraries was performed on an Illumina NovaSeq with 2 x 150 bp paired-end reads. Turning to the authors' computational methods: The reads were demultiplexed and collapsed into UMI-guided consensus sequences using migec v1.2.7. Using mixcr v2.1.11, the UMI consensuses were aligned to TRA and TRB V and J templates and assembled into clonotypes. A clonotype was counted as expanded or contracted only when both edgeR and NoisET called the clonotype significant, with the noise models trained on biological replicates. For edgeR calls, the cutoffs were a false discovery rate-adjusted p below 0.01 and a log2 fold-change threshold of 1. As an exploratory analysis of dynamics, max-normalized trajectories of the 1000 most abundant clonotypes were examined by PCA with hierarchical clustering. Separately sequenced CD4+ and CD8+ repertoires were used to assign a CD4 or CD8 phenotype to each responding clone. TCRdb's own reprocessing of the public reads used fastp at Q25 and MiXCR and kept productive beta chains. Rows are combined by CDR3 protein, so each entry shows the most common genes and DNA. V and J calls and clone size were set by TCRdb, not the authors. Present in this sample are nearly 250,000 distinct CDR3 sequences, approximately 15% of which were seen just once. Jointly, the top ten make up less than 2.5% of the sample.

The clonotype originates from an adult woman who had mild COVID-19 (a few samples of this study predate the infection). The sample titles of this study are shuffled in the database, so cell type and time point are left out; the donor was told from shared clones. The specimen was PBMCs or a T cell subset sorted from them (not recorded which). The chain couples TRBV19 to TRBJ2-7, and TRBD2 aligns with 10 junction nucleotides. The CDR3 reads as follows: CASSDPGLAYEQYF. The nucleotide sequence reads as follows: TGTGCCAGTAGTGACCCGGGACTAGCGTACGAGCAGTACTTC.